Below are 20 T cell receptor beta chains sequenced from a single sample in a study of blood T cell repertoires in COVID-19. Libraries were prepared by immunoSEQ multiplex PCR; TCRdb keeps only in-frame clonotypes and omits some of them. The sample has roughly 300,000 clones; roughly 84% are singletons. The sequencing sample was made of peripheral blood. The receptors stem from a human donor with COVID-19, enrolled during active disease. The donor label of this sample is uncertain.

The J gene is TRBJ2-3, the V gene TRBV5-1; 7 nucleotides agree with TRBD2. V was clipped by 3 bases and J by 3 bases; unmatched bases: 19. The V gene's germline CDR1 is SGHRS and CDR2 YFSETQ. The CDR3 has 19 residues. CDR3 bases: TGCGCCAGCAGCTCCTCCGGGGTAGCGGGCCTCGGTGGGACAGATACGCAGTATTTT. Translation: CASSSSGVAGLGGTDTQYF.

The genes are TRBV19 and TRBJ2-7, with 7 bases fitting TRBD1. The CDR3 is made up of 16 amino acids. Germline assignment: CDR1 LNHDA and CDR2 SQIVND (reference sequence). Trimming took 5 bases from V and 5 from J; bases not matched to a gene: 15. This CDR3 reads CASSPRTGPEFNEQYF. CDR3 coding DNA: TGTGCCAGTAGTCCAAGGACAGGCCCCGAATTCAACGAGCAGTACTTC.

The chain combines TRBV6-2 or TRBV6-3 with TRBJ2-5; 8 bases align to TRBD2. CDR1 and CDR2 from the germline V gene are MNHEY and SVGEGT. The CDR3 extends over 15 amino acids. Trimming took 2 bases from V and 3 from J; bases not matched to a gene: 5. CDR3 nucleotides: TGTGCCAGCAGTTACACCGGGACTAGTAAAGAGACCCAGTACTTC. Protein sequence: CASSYTGTSKETQYF.

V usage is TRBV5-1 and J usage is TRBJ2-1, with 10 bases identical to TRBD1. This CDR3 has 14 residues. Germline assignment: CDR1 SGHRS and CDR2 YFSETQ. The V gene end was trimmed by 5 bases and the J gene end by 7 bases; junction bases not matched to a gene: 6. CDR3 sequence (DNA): TGCGCCAGCAGGACGACAGGGGGCGGGAATGAGCAGTTCTTC. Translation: CASRTTGGGNEQFF.

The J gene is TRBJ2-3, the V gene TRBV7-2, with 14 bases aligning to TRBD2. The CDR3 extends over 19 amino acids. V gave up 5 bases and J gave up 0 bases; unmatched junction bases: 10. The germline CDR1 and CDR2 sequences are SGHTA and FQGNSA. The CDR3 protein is CASSASGTSGRLSTDTQYF. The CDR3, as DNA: TGTGCCAGCAGCGCCTCCGGGACTAGCGGGAGACTTAGCACAGATACGCAGTATTTT.

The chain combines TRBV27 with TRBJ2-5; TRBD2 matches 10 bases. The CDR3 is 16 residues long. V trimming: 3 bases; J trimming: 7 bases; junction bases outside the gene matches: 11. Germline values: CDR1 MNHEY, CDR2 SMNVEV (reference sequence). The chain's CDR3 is CASSLRALAGEGTQYF. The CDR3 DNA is TGTGCCAGCAGTTTGAGGGCGCTAGCGGGAGAGGGGACCCAGTACTTC.

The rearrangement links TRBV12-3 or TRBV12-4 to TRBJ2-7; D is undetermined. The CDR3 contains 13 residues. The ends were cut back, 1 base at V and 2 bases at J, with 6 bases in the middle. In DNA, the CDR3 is TGTGCCAGCAGTTTAGACATCCCCTACGAGCAGTACTTC. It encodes CASSLDIPYEQYF.

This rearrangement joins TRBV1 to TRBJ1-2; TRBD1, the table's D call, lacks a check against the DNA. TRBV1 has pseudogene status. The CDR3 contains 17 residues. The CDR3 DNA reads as TGCACCAGCAGCCAAGATGAAAGGGACATCTCCAATGCCGGCTACACCTTC. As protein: CTSSQDERDISNAGYTF.

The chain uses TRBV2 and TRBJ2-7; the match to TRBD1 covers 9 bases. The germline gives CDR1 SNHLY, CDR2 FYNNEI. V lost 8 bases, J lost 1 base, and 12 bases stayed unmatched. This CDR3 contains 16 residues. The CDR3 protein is CASEGQGTARSYEQYF. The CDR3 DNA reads TGTGCCAGCGAGGGACAGGGAACCGCGAGATCCTACGAGCAGTACTTC.

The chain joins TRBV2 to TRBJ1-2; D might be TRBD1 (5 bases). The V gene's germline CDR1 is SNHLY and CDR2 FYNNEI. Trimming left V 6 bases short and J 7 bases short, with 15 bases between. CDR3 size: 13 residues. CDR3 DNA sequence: TGTGCCAGCAGAGCCGACAGTCCCACTGGCTACACCTTC. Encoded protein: CASRADSPTGYTF.

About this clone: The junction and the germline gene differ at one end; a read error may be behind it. As DNA, the CDR3 is TGCGCCAGCACCTTGACAGGGGACACTGAAGCTTTCTTT. Its translation: CASTLTGDTEAFF. The rearrangement joins TRBV5-1 to TRBJ1-1, with 8 nucleotides matching TRBD1. The CDR3 spans 13 residues. Germline V gene lookup returns CDR1 SGHRS and CDR2 YFSETQ.

Written as DNA, the CDR3 is TGTGCCAGCAAAATGGAAGCGATTAGCTCCTACGAGCAGTACTTC. Translation: CASKMEAISSYEQYF. The rearrangement links TRBV27 to TRBJ2-7; no firm D call. Germline lookup yields CDR1 MNHEY and CDR2 SMNVEV (reference sequence). There are 15 residues in the CDR3. V was shortened by 7 bases and J by 0 bases, with 16 bases between the two germline ends.

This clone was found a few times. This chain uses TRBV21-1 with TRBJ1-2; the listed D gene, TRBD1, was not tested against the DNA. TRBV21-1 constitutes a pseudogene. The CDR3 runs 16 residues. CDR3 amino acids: CASSNGVGAYNYGYTF. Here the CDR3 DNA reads TGTGCCAGCAGCAACGGAGTAGGGGCCTATAACTATGGCTACACCTTC.

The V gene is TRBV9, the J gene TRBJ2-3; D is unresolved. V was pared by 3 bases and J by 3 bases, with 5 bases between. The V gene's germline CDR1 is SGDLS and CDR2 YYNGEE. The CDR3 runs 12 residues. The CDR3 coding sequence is TGTGCCAGCAGCGACGGTACAGATACGCAGTATTTT. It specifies CASSDGTDTQYF.

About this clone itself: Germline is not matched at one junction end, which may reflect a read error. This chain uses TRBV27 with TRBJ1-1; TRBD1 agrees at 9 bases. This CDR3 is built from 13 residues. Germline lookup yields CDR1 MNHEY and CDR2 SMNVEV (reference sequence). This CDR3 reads CASRRDRDTEAFF. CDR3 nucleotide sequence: TGTGCCAGCAGGCGGGACAGGGACACTGAAGCCTTCTTT.

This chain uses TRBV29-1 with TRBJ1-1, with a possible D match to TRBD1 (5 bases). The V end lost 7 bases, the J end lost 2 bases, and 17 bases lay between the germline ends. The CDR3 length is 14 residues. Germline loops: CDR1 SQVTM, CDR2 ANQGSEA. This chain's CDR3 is CSAGGYFSNTEAFF. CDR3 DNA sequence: TGCAGCGCCGGGGGATATTTCTCCAACACTGAAGCTTTCTTT. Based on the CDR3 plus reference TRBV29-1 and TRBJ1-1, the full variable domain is SAVISQKPSRDICQRGTSLTIQCQVDSQVTMMFWYRQQPGQSLTLIATANQGSEATYESGFVIDKFPISRPNLTFSTLTVSNMSPEDSSIYLCSAGGYFSNTEAFFGQGTRLTVV.

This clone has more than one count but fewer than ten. The CDR3, as DNA: TGTGCCAGTAGGGCCCTGGGGAGCAACACTGAAGCTTTCTTT. It yields the protein CASRALGSNTEAFF. This chain connects TRBV19 to TRBJ1-1; unclear D gene. Germline V gives CDR1 LNHDA, CDR2 SQIVND (reference sequence). CDR3 size: 14 residues. V lost 6 bases, J lost 2 bases, and 13 bases lay in between. Filled out from reference TRBV19 and TRBJ1-1, the complete variable domain reads DGGITQSPKYLFRKEGQNVTLSCEQNLNHDAMYWYRQDPGQGLRLIYYSQIVNDFQKGDIAEGYSVSREKKESFPLTVTSAQKNPTAFYLCASRALGSNTEAFFGQGTRLTVV.

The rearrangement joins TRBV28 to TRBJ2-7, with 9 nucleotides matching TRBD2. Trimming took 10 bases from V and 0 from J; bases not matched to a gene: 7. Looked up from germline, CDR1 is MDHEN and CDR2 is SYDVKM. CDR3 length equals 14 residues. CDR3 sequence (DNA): TGTGCCACCTCGGGACTAGCTGCCTCCTACGAGCAGTACTTC. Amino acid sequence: CATSGLAASYEQYF.

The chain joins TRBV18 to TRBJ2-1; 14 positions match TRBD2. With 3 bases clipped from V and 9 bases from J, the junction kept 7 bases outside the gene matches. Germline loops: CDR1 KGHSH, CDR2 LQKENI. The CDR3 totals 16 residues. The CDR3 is CASSPQPGLAGVEQFF. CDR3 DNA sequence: TGTGCCAGCTCACCGCAACCGGGACTAGCGGGAGTTGAGCAGTTCTTC.

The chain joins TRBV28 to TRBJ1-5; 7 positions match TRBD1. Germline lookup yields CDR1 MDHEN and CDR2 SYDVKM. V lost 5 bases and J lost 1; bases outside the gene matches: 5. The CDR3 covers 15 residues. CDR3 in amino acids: CASSLQGTSNQPQHF. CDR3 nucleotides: TGTGCCAGCAGTCTACAGGGGACGAGCAATCAGCCCCAGCATTTT. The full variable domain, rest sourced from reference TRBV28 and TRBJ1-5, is DVKVTQSSRYLVKRTGEKVFLECVQDMDHENMFWYRQDPGLGLRLIYFSYDVKMKEKGDIPEGYSVSREKKERFSLILESASTNQTSMYLCASSLQGTSNQPQHFGDGTRLSIL.